This T cell receptor (beta chain) appears in the sequencing data of a study of blood T cell repertoires in COVID-19. Produced via immunoSEQ multiplex PCR; TCRdb's table is partial and in-frame only. The sample has about 110,000 clones, approximately 90% seen once; the top ten hold less than 4%. This CDR3 has 15 residues. Germline V gene lookup returns CDR1 SGHRS and CDR2 YFSETQ. Trimming shortened V by 2 bases and J by 1 base, and 9 bases separated the two germline ends. The sequencing input was peripheral blood. This TCR came from a woman aged 45-59 years with acute or convalescent COVID-19. The chain links TRBV5-1 to TRBJ2-2; a possible D gene is TRBD1 (6 bases). CDR3 loop: CASSLGGLNTGELFF. The CDR3 DNA follows: TGCGCCAGCAGCTTAGGGGGTTTGAACACCGGGGAGCTGTTTTTT.